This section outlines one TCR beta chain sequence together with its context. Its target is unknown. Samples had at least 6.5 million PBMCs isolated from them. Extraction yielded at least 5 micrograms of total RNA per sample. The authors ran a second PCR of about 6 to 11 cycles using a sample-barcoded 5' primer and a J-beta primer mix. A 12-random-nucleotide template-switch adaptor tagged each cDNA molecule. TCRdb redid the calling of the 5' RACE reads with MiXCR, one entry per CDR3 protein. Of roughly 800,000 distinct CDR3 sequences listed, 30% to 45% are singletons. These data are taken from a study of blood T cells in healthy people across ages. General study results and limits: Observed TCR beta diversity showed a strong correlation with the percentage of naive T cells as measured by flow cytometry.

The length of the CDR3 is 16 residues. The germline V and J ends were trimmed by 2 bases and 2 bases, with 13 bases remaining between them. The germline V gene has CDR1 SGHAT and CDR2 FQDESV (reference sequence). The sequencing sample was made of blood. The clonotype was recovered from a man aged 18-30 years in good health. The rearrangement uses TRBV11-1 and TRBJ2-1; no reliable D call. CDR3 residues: CASSLLQVWTYNEQFF. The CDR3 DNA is TGTGCCAGCAGCTTATTGCAGGTTTGGACCTACAATGAGCAGTTCTTC.